Listed here are 30 T cell receptor beta chains from one sample, sequenced in a study of cytomegalovirus exposure and HLA in healthy donors. The repertoire was sequenced with immunoSEQ multiplex PCR; TCRdb's copy has only in-frame clones and lacks some. The repertoire holds 200,000 to 300,000 clones, with about 90% as singletons. The specimen sequenced was PBMCs. The source is a woman in her thirties in good health and CMV-seropositive.

The chain couples TRBV6-5 to TRBJ2-2; possibly TRBD1 for D (6 bases). Germline assignment: CDR1 MNHEY and CDR2 SVGAGI. The CDR3 runs 16 residues. V was pared by 0 bases and J by 1 base, with 9 bases between. CDR3 coding DNA: TGTGCCAGCAGTTACTCGGGGACAATGAACACCGGGGAGCTGTTTTTT. Protein product: CASSYSGTMNTGELFF.

The chain combines TRBV11-3 with TRBJ2-7, with a tentative D call TRBD1 (5 bases). Germline assignment: CDR1 SGHNT and CDR2 YENEEA. The CDR3 spans 13 residues. V lost 1 base, J lost 6 bases, and 10 bases lay in between. The CDR3 loop is CASSLARAGEQYF. The CDR3 DNA is TGTGCCAGCAGCTTAGCCAGGGCCGGCGAGCAGTACTTC.

The gene calls are TRBV7-9 and TRBJ2-5, with D uncertain. V was shortened by 1 base and J by 0 bases, with 12 bases between the two germline ends. From germline, CDR1 is SEHNR and CDR2 FQNEAQ (reference sequence). The CDR3 has 16 amino acids. As DNA, the CDR3 is TGTGCCAGCAGCTTAGGGTACCCTACGTACCAAGAGACCCAGTACTTC. It translates to CASSLGYPTYQETQYF.

The CDR3 here is CASSNTGTSWYTGELFF. The CDR3 DNA is TGTGCCAGCAGTAATACCGGGACTAGCTGGTACACCGGGGAGCTGTTTTTT. The rearrangement uses TRBV2 and TRBJ2-2; 9 bases align to TRBD2. CDR1 is SNHLY, CDR2 FYNNEI, per germline. This CDR3 region has 17 residues. J was trimmed by 3 bases and V by 5 bases; bases with no gene match: 10.

This clone was seen only once. The chain uses TRBV7-2 and TRBJ1-2; 9 nucleotides line up with TRBD1. The CDR3 sequence is 17 residues long. Trimming removed 5 bases from V and 1 base from J; junction bases left unmatched: 11. Germline V gene lookup returns CDR1 SGHTA and CDR2 FQGNSA. Here the CDR3 DNA reads TGTGCCAGCAGCCCTTCCACCGGGACAGGGTTTAACTATGGCTACACCTTC. It codes for CASSPSTGTGFNYGYTF.

The table lists this clone with a count of one. V and J are TRBV18 and TRBJ2-1; D ambiguous. The V and J ends lost 2 bases and 4 bases respectively, with 9 bases between them. CDR3 length: 14 amino acids. Germline loops: CDR1 KGHSH, CDR2 LQKENI. CDR3 loop: CASSPRLEYNEQFF. CDR3 sequence (DNA): TGTGCCAGCTCACCAAGACTCGAATACAATGAGCAGTTCTTC.

The V and J genes are TRBV27 and TRBJ2-7; 11 positions agree with TRBD2. The germline gives CDR1 MNHEY, CDR2 SMNVEV (reference sequence). The CDR3 runs 18 residues. Trimming removed 5 bases from V and 6 bases from J; junction bases left unmatched: 18. The CDR3 bases are TGTGCCAGCAGTCCCCGGACCCTCCTACTAGCGGGAGAGCGCGAGCAGTACTTC. Translated: CASSPRTLLLAGEREQYF.

This clone was counted a few times. This chain connects TRBV5-1 to TRBJ1-2; perhaps TRBD1 as D (6 bases). Germline values: CDR1 SGHRS, CDR2 YFSETQ. Trimming took off 4 bases at V and 8 bases at J, with 15 bases between the two ends. This CDR3 contains 13 residues. DNA for the CDR3: TGCGCCAGCAGCCCAACAGGGCCGGTGGGCTACACCTTC. This codes for CASSPTGPVGYTF. Filled out from reference TRBV5-1 and TRBJ1-2, the complete variable domain reads KAGVTQTPRYLIKTRGQQVTLSCSPISGHRSVSWYQQTPGQGLQFLFEYFSETQRNKGNFPGRFSGRQFSNSRSEMNVSTLELGDSALYLCASSPTGPVGYTFGSGTRLTVV.

The V call is TRBV20-1, the J call TRBJ2-5; possible D gene TRBD2, 5 bases. Trimming shortened V by 6 bases and J by 6 bases, and 5 bases separated the two germline ends. CDR3 length equals 9 residues. The germline gives CDR1 DFQATT, CDR2 SNEGSKA (reference sequence). The CDR3 DNA follows: TGCAGTGCCGGGAAGACCCAGTACTTC. Translated, it gives CSAGKTQYF.

This clone occurred once. J is TRBJ1-3 and V is TRBV5-1, with TRBD1 as a possible D gene (5 bases). V was trimmed by 4 bases and J by 0 bases, leaving 11 bases between them. This CDR3 comprises 15 residues. The germline V gene encodes CDR1 SGHRS and CDR2 YFSETQ. The CDR3 here is CASSAGGGSGNTIYF. The CDR3 region has the DNA TGCGCCAGCAGCGCCGGGGGGGGCTCTGGAAACACCATATATTTT.

The V call is TRBV30, the J call TRBJ1-2; D call uncertain. V shed 0 bases and J shed 11 bases, with 13 bases lying between them. The CDR3 has 12 amino acids. The germline CDR1 and CDR2 sequences are GTSNPN and SVGIG (reference sequence). Here the CDR3 reads CAWSVAREWYTF. The CDR3 DNA sequence: TGTGCCTGGAGTGTAGCGAGGGAGTGGTACACCTTC.

J is TRBJ2-2 and V is TRBV27, with D possibly matching TRBD2 (6 bases). Trimming stripped 6 bases from V and 8 bases from J, with 25 bases between. The CDR3 contains 17 residues. Germline CDR1 reads MNHEY; CDR2 reads SMNVEV (reference sequence). This CDR3 is CASSLTSGTSGPGELFF. The CDR3 region has the DNA TGTGCCAGCAGCTTAACATCCGGGACTTCGGGACCGGGGGAGCTGTTTTTT.

This chain connects TRBV15 to TRBJ1-5; D not certain. CDR1 LNHNV and CDR2 YYDKDF come from the germline V gene (reference sequence). Deletions cut 0 bases from V and 4 bases from J, with 4 bases between. The CDR3 totals 13 residues. The CDR3, as DNA: TGTGCCACCAGCAGAGAGAGGAATCAGCCCCAGCATTTT. It translates to CATSRERNQPQHF. The complete variable domain, with remaining parts taken from reference TRBV15 and TRBJ1-5, reads DAMVIQNPRYQVTQFGKPVTLSCSQTLNHNVMYWYQQKSSQAPKLLFHYYDKDFNNEADTPDNFQSRRPNTSFCFLDIRSPGLGDTAMYLCATSRERNQPQHFGDGTRLSIL.

This chain joins TRBV5-8 and TRBJ2-3; 11 nucleotides match TRBD2. Trimming removed 4 bases from V and 2 bases from J; junction bases left unmatched: 12. The CDR3 is made up of 18 amino acids. CDR1 and CDR2 (germline): SGHTS, YDEGEE. The CDR3 is CASSPEPLAGGSTDTQYF. The CDR3 DNA sequence: TGTGCCAGCAGCCCAGAACCCCTAGCGGGGGGTTCCACAGATACGCAGTATTTT.

CDR3 sequence reads: CASSPGTSGRGYNEQFF. The CDR3 bases are TGTGCCAGTAGTCCGGGGACTAGCGGGAGGGGCTACAATGAGCAGTTCTTC. The V call is TRBV19, the J call TRBJ2-1, with 16 nucleotides matching TRBD2. With 5 bases clipped from V and 3 bases from J, the junction kept 4 bases outside the gene matches. The CDR3 totals 17 residues. Per germline, CDR1 LNHDA and CDR2 SQIVND (reference sequence).

The chain couples TRBV2 to TRBJ2-5, with TRBD2 identical over 13 bases. Germline trimming cut 7 bases from V and 5 bases from J; bases unmatched to any gene: 16. The CDR3 runs to 18 residues. CDR1 is SNHLY, CDR2 FYNNEI, per germline. The CDR3 here is CASMTGTSGIHGAETQYF. CDR3 bases: TGTGCCAGCATGACGGGGACTAGCGGGATTCATGGGGCCGAGACCCAGTACTTC.

V usage is TRBV5-1 and J usage is TRBJ2-5, with D possibly TRBD1 on 7 matching bases. The CDR3 is made up of 15 amino acids. V was pared by 1 base and J by 5 bases, with 15 bases between. The germline V gene has CDR1 SGHRS and CDR2 YFSETQ. The CDR3 loop is CASSLISAGGETQYF. Here the CDR3 DNA reads TGCGCCAGCAGCTTGATCTCGGCAGGGGGGGAGACCCAGTACTTC.

The V gene is TRBV19, the J gene TRBJ2-5, with 8 bases fitting TRBD1. This CDR3 spans 16 amino acids. Trimming cost V 3 bases and J 5 bases; bases outside gene matches: 11. Germline V lookup: CDR1 LNHDA, CDR2 SQIVND (reference sequence). The CDR3 spells CASSIGEQGARETQYF. As DNA, the CDR3 is TGTGCCAGTAGTATCGGTGAGCAGGGGGCGAGGGAGACCCAGTACTTC.

This chain uses TRBV7-9 with TRBJ2-1; D might be TRBD1 (6 bases). Trimming cost V 3 bases and J 1 base, with 19 bases left between them. Germline V gene sequence: CDR1 SEHNR, CDR2 FQNEAQ (reference sequence). CDR3 length: 18 amino acids. The CDR3 DNA follows: TGTGCCAGCAGCTTCCCTCGAAGACGGGGACAATCCTACAATGAGCAGTTCTTC. Protein sequence: CASSFPRRRGQSYNEQFF. The whole variable domain, filled in from reference TRBV7-9 and TRBJ2-1, reads DTGVSQNPRHKITKRGQNVTFRCDPISEHNRLYWYRQTLGQGPEFLTYFQNEAQLEKSRLLSDRFSAERPKGSFSTLEIQRTEQGDSAMYLCASSFPRRRGQSYNEQFFGPGTRLTVL.

This chain connects TRBV14 to TRBJ2-7, with 12 bases fitting TRBD1. The CDR3 contains 16 residues. CDR1 is SGHDN and CDR2 is FVKESK in the germline V gene. V lost 4 bases to trimming and J lost 7 bases; unmatched junction nucleotides: 11. The DNA for the CDR3 is TGTGCCAGCAGCCGGGGAACCGGGACAGGGGGCGCGGAGCAGTACTTC. This encodes CASSRGTGTGGAEQYF.

The chain uses TRBV29-1 and TRBJ2-5; D might be TRBD2 (7 bases). CDR3 size: 15 residues. Germline assignment: CDR1 SQVTM and CDR2 ANQGSEA. Between the trimmed V and J ends, which lost 0 bases and 4 bases, there was a span of 15 bases. The CDR3 reads CSVEDLGGALETQYF. In nucleotides, the CDR3 is TGCAGCGTTGAAGATTTAGGGGGGGCGCTAGAGACCCAGTACTTC.

The chain uses TRBV12-5 and TRBJ2-1, with D perhaps matching TRBD1 (6 bases). This CDR3 contains 13 residues. The V end was cut by 10 bases, the J end by 4 bases, with 14 bases between. In germline, CDR1 is LGHNT, CDR2 FRNRAP. In DNA, the CDR3 is TGTGCTACCACGAAGGGGGATTACAATGAGCAGTTCTTC. It encodes CATTKGDYNEQFF. The variable domain in full, completed from reference TRBV12-5 and TRBJ2-1, reads DARVTQTPRHKVTEMGQEVTMRCQPILGHNTVFWYRQTMMQGLELLAYFRNRAPLDDSGMPKDRFSAEMPDATLATLKIQPSEPRDSAVYFCATTKGDYNEQFFGPGTRLTVL.

V gene TRBV4-1 combines with J gene TRBJ2-5; 7 bases map to TRBD1. Trimming took 0 bases from V and 6 from J; bases not matched to a gene: 10. The CDR3 sequence is 16 residues long. CDR1 MGHRA and CDR2 YSYEKL come from the germline V gene. CDR3: CASSQELGGGKKTQYF. CDR3 nucleotide sequence: TGCGCCAGCAGCCAAGAGTTAGGGGGCGGTAAAAAGACCCAGTACTTC.

The chain links TRBV2 to TRBJ2-7, with unresolved D. The CDR3 extends over 14 amino acids. V was cut by 4 bases and J by 2 bases, with 12 bases left in between. The germline gives CDR1 SNHLY, CDR2 FYNNEI. As DNA, the CDR3 is TGTGCCAGCAGTGTGGAAGCGCAGACCTACGAGCAGTACTTC. Residues: CASSVEAQTYEQYF.

The rearrangement uses TRBV10-1 and TRBJ1-1, with TRBD1 identical over 9 bases. CDR1 is WNHNN, CDR2 SYGVQD, per germline (reference sequence). J was trimmed by 3 bases and V by 2 bases; bases with no gene match: 7. The CDR3 covers 16 residues. CDR3 coding DNA: TGCGCCAGCAGTGAGACCCCGGGACAGGGATACACTGAAGCTTTCTTT. This codes for CASSETPGQGYTEAFF.

The chain combines TRBV15 with TRBJ1-4; maybe TRBD1 (6 bases). CDR3 length equals 13 residues. The germline CDR1 and CDR2 sequences are LNHNV and YYDKDF (reference sequence). The V gene lost 4 bases and the J gene lost 8 bases, with 11 bases spanning the gap. CDR3 coding DNA: TGTGCCACCAGCATGACAGGAAACGAAAAACTGTTTTTT. Its translation is CATSMTGNEKLFF.

This rearrangement joins TRBV6-1 to TRBJ2-1; 9 nucleotides line up with TRBD2. The CDR3 extends over 13 amino acids. J lost 5 bases, V lost 9 bases, and 5 bases had no gene match. CDR1 and CDR2 (germline): MNHNS, SASEGT. CDR3 DNA sequence: TGTGCCAGTAAAGCGGGAGGTCACAATGAGCAGTTCTTC. Its translation is CASKAGGHNEQFF.

This rearrangement joins TRBV12-5 to TRBJ2-7; possibly TRBD2 for D (5 bases). Between the trimmed V and J ends, which lost 3 bases and 6 bases, there was a span of 12 bases. Germline V lookup: CDR1 LGHNT, CDR2 FRNRAP. This CDR3 has 13 amino acids. CDR3 amino acids: CASGFEGSGEQYF. In nucleotides, the CDR3 is TGTGCTAGTGGTTTCGAGGGTAGTGGCGAGCAGTACTTC.

The DNA for the CDR3 is TGTGCCAGCAGCTTCCCTAAGTGGGGGGTATCTAGTACGCAGTATTTT. As protein: CASSFPKWGVSSTQYF. The rearrangement joins TRBV5-4 to TRBJ2-3, with D maybe TRBD2 (6 bases). The CDR3 is 16 amino acids. V lost 2 bases to trimming and J lost 8 bases, with 21 bases between them. CDR1 SGHNT and CDR2 YYREEE come from the germline V gene (reference sequence).

The V call is TRBV18, the J call TRBJ2-7, with 7 bases aligning to TRBD1. V was pared by 3 bases and J by 6 bases, with 8 bases of the junction left unmatched. Looked up from germline, CDR1 is KGHSH and CDR2 is LQKENI. This CDR3 is built from 14 residues. The CDR3 spells CASSPLTGFLEQYF. DNA of the CDR3: TGTGCCAGCTCACCGTTGACAGGGTTCCTCGAGCAGTACTTC.